This TCR beta chain emerged from a study of blood T cell repertoires in COVID-19. Study information: Sources were T cells, B-cell-depleted T cells, or PBMCs; the material itself was cDNA or gDNA.

Sequencing was performed with immunoSEQ multiplex PCR; in TCRdb, only in-frame clones are kept and a portion is missing. The table has approximately 330,000 clones, nearly 90% seen once. V was cut by 2 bases and J by 9 bases, with 14 bases left in between. The CDR3 has 15 residues. CDR1 and CDR2 from the germline V gene are MNHEY and SVGEGT. The receptor comes from a woman in her thirties or forties with COVID-19, enrolled during active disease. J is TRBJ1-6 and V is TRBV6-2 or TRBV6-3; no clear D gene. The sequencing sample was made of peripheral blood. CDR3 sequence (DNA): TGTGCCAGCAGTTACGGCGGACGAGGGTTTTCACCCCTCCACTTT. Translating it yields CASSYGGRGFSPLHF.